This T cell receptor beta chain originates from a study of T cell responses to AZD1222 COVID-19 vaccine. Overall study context: Combined were second doses at about 4 or about 12 weeks.

Study-level results: Spike-specific TCR breadth and depth were elevated following two AZD1222 doses. Along spike, vaccine-associated CD4 TCRs were found throughout, with dominance at 160-218 and 743-854.

The CDR3 loop spans 18 amino acids. V lost 1 base to trimming and J lost 7 bases, with 25 bases between them. Germline V gene lookup returns CDR1 LNHDA and CDR2 SQIVND (reference sequence). TCRdb's table, derived via immunoSEQ multiplex PCR, lists solely in-frame clones and lacks some. The sample lists approximately 180,000 clones, roughly nine tenths occurring once. Points on this clone: The antigen remains undetermined.

This sequence originates from an adult in good health. V is TRBV19 and J is TRBJ2-5, with D possibly being TRBD2 (6 bases). The sample here was peripheral blood, taken on day 0 of AZD1222 vaccination. The CDR3 reads CASSIGAGTGSLGGTQYF. CDR3 in DNA: TGTGCCAGTAGTATAGGGGCAGGGACCGGGTCGCTCGGGGGGACCCAGTACTTC.